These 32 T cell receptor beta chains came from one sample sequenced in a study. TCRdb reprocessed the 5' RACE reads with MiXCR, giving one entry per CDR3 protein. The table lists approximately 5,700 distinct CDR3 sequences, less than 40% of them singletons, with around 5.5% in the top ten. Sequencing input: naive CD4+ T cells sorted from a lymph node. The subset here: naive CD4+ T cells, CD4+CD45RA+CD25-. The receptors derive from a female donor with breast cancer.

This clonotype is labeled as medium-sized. CDR3 nucleotide sequence: TGTGCCAGCAGCTCAACAGGGGACGGGTCACCCCTCCACTTT. Its translation is CASSSTGDGSPLHF. The chain uses TRBV7-9 and TRBJ1-6; 7 nucleotides align to TRBD1. This CDR3 comprises 14 residues. Per the germline V gene, CDR1 is SEHNR and CDR2 is FQNEAQ (reference sequence). The trim removed 4 bases at V and 10 bases at J, leaving 7 bases unmatched.

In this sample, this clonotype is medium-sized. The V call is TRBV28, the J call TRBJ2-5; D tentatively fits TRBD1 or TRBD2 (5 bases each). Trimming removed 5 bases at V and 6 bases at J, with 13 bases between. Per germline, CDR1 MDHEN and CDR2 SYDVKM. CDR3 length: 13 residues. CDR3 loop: CASSPTRGKTQYF. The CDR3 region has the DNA TGTGCCAGCAGTCCCACGAGGGGAAAGACCCAGTACTTC.

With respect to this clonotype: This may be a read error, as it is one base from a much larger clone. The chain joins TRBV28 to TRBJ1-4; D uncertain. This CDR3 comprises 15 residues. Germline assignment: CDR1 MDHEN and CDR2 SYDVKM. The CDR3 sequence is CASSSIVGMNDKLFF. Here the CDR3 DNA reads TGTGCCAGCAGTTCGATCGTGGGGATGAATGATAAACTGTTTTTT. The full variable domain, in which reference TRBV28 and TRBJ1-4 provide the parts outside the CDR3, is DVKVTQSSRYLVKRTGEKVFLECVQDMDHENMFWYRQDPGLGLRLIYFSYDVKMKEKGDIPEGYSVSREKKERFSLILESASTNQTSMYLCASSSIVGMNDKLFFGSGTQLSVL.

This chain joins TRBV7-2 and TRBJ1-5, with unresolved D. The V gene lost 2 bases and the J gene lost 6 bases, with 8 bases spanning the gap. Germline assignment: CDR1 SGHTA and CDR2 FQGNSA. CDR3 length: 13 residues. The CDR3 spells CASSLNSVQPQHF. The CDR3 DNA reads TGTGCCAGCAGCTTAAATTCTGTTCAGCCCCAGCATTTT.

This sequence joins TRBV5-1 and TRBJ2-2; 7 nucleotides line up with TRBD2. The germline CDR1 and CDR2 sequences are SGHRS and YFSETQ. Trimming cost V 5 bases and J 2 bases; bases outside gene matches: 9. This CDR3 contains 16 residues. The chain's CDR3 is CASSSGPGLNTGELFF. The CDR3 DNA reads TGCGCCAGCAGTTCCGGCCCGGGACTAAACACCGGGGAGCTGTTTTTT.

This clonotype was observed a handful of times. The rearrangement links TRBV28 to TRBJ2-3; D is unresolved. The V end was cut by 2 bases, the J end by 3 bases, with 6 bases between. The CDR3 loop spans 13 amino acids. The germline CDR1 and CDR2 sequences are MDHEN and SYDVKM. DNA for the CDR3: TGTGCCAGCAGTTTAAGCACGACAGATACGCAGTATTTT. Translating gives CASSLSTTDTQYF.

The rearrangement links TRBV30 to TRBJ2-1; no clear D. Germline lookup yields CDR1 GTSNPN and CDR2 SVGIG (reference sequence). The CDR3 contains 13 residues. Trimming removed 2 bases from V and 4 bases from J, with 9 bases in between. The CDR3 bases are TGTGCCTGGAGTCTACGCATATACAATGAGCAGTTCTTC. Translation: CAWSLRIYNEQFF.

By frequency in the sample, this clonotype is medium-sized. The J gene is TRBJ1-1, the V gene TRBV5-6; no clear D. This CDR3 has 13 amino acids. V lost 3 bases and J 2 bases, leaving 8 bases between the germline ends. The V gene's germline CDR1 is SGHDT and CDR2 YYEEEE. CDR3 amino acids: CASSSTPNTEAFF. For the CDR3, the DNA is TGTGCCAGCAGCTCTACCCCTAACACTGAAGCTTTCTTT.

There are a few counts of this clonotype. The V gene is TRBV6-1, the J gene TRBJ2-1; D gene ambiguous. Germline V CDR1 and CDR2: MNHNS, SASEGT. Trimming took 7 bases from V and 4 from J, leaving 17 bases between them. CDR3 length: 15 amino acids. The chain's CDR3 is CASNTDGETYNEQFF. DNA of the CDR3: TGTGCCAGCAATACGGACGGAGAAACTTACAATGAGCAGTTCTTC.

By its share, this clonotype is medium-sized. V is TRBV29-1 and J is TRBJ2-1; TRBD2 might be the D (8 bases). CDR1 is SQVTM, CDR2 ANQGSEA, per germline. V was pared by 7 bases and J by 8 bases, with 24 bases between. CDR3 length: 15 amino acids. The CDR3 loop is CSAGGIAGRLDEQFF. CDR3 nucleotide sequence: TGCAGCGCAGGGGGGATAGCGGGGAGACTCGATGAGCAGTTCTTC.

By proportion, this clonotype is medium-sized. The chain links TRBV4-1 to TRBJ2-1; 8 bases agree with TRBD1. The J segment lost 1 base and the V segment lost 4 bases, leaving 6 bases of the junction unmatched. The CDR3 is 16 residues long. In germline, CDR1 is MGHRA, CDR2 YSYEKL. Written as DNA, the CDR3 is TGCGCCAGCAGCCCCATCACAGGGGGTTCCTACAATGAGCAGTTCTTC. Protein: CASSPITGGSYNEQFF.

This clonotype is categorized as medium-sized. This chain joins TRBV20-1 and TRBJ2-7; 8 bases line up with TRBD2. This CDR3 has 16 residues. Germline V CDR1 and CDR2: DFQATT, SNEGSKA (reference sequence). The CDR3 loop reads CSGDTVGGRPPYEQYF. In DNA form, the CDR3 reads TGCAGCGGGGACACGGTCGGCGGGAGGCCACCCTACGAGCAGTACTTC.

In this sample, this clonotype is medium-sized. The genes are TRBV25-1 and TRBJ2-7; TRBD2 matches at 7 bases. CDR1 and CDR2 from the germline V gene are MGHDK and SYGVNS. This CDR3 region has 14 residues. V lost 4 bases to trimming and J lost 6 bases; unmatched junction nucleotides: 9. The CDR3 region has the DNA TGTGCCAGCAGTGGAGAGCGGGGCCTGGGCGAGCAGTACTTC. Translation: CASSGERGLGEQYF.

The DNA of the CDR3 is TGTGCCAGCCTTGGGGACAGGGAAGACTCACCCCTCCACTTT. The encoded protein is CASLGDREDSPLHF. The chain has TRBV7-3 and TRBJ1-6; 9 nucleotides match TRBD1. Trimming removed 8 bases from V and 10 bases from J; junction bases left unmatched: 9. The germline V gene encodes CDR1 SGHTA and CDR2 FQGTGA. The CDR3 covers 14 residues.

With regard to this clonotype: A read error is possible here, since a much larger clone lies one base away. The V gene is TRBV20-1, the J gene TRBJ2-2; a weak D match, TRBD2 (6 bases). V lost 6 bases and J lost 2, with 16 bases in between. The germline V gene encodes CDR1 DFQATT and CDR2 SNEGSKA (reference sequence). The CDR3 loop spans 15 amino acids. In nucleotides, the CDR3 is TGCAGTGCACATCTCGGCGGGGTCAACACCGGGGAGCTGTTTTTT. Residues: CSAHLGGVNTGELFF.

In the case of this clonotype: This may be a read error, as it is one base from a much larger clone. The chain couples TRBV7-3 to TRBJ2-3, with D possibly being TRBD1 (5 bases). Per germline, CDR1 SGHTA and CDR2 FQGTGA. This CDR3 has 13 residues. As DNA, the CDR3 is TGTGCCAGCAGTTTCTTAGCAACAGGTACGCAGTATTTT. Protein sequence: CASSFLATGTQYF.

The CDR3 region has the DNA TGTGCCAGCAGTTCCCTCCGGACTAGCGGGCTGTACAATGAGCAGTTCTTC. Translated, it gives CASSSLRTSGLYNEQFF. The gene calls are TRBV27 and TRBJ2-1; 11 bases align to TRBD2. The V segment lost 4 bases and the J segment 4 bases; nucleotides outside the gene matches: 9. The CDR3 has 17 residues. Looked up from germline, CDR1 is MNHEY and CDR2 is SMNVEV (reference sequence).

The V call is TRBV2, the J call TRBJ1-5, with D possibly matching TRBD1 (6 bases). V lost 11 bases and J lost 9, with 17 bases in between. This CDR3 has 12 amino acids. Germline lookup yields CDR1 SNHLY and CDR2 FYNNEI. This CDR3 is CAGITWGPPQHF. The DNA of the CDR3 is TGTGCCGGCATTACCTGGGGGCCGCCCCAGCATTTT.

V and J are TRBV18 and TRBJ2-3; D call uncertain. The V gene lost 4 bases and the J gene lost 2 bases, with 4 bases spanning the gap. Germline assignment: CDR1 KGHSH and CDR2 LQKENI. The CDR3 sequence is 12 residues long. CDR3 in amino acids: CASSRTTDTQYF. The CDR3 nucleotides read TGTGCCAGCTCACGAACCACAGATACGCAGTATTTT. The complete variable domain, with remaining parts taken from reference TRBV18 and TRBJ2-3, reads NAGVMQNPRHLVRRRGQEARLRCSPMKGHSHVYWYRQLPEEGLKFMVYLQKENIIDESGMPKERFSAEFPKEGPSILRIQQVVRGDSAAYFCASSRTTDTQYFGPGTRLTVL.

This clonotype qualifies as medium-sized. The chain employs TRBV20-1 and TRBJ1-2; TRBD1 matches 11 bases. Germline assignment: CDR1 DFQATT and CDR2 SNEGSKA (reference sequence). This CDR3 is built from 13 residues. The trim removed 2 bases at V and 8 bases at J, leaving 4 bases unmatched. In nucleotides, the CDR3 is TGCAGTGCTAGACGGGACAGGGGGACAGGCTACACCTTC. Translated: CSARRDRGTGYTF.

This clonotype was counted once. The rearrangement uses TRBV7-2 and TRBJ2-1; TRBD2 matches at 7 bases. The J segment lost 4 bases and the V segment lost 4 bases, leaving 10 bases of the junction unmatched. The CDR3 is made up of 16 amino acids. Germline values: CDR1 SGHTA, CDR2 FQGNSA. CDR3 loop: CASSSRLAILYNEQFF. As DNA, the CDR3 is TGTGCCAGCAGCTCCCGACTAGCAATTCTATACAATGAGCAGTTCTTC.

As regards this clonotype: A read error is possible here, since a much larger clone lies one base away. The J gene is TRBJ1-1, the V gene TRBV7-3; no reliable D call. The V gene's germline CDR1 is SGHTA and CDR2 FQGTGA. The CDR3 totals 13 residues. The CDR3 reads CACSLGVNTEAFF. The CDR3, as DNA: TGTGCCTGCAGCTTAGGAGTGAACACTGAAGCTTTCTTT. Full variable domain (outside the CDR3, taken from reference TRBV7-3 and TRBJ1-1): GAGVSQTPSNKVTEKGKYVELRCDPISGHTALYWYRQSLGQGPEFLIYFQGTGAADDSGLPNDRFFAVRPEGSVSTLKIQRTERGDSAVYLCACSLGVNTEAFFGQGTRLTVV.

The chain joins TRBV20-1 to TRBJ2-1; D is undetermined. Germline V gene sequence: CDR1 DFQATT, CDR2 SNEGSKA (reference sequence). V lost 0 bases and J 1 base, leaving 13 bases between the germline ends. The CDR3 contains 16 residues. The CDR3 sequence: CSARDFQEWSYNEQFF. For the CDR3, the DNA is TGCAGTGCTAGAGATTTCCAGGAGTGGTCCTACAATGAGCAGTTCTTC.

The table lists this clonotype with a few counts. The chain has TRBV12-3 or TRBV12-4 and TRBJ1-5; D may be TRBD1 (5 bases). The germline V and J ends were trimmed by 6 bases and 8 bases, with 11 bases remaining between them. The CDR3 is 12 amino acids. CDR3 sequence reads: CASRQRGEPQHF. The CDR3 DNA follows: TGTGCCAGCAGACAAAGGGGAGAGCCCCAGCATTTT.

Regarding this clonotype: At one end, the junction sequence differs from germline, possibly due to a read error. DNA for the CDR3: TGCAGTGCCGCGGGACAGTCGAACACTGGAGCTTTCTTT. Amino acids: CSAAGQSNTGAFF. The chain carries TRBV20-1 and TRBJ1-1; TRBD1 aligns across 7 bases. Germline-derived CDR1 and CDR2 are DFQATT and SNEGSKA (reference sequence). This CDR3 has 13 amino acids.

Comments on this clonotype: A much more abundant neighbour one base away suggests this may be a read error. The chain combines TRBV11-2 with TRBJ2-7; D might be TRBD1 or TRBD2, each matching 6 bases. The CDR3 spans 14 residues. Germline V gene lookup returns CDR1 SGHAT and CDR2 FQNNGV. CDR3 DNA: TGTGCCAGCAGGAGGGGGTTTGCGGACTACGGGCAGTACTTC. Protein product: CASRRGFADYGQYF.

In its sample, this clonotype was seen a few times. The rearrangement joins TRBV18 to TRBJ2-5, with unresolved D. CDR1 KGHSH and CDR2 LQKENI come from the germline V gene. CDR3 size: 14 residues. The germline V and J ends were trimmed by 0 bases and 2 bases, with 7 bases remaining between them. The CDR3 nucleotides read TGTGCCAGCTCACCACCGTACATACAAGAGACCCAGTACTTC. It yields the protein CASSPPYIQETQYF.

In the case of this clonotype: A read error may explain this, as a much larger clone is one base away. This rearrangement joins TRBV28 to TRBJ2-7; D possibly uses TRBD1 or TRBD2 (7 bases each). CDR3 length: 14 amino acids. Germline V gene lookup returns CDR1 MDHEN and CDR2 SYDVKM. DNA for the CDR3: TGTGCCAGCAGCCCCGGACTAGACAGGGCCGAGCAGCACTTC. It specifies CASSPGLDRAEQHF.

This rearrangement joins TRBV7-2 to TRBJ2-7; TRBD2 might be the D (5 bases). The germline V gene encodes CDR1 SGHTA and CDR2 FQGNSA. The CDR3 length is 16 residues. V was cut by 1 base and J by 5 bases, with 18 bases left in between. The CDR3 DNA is TGTGCCAGCAGCTTAGTGGCTGCAAGCGGACTCAACGAGCAGTACTTC. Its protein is CASSLVAASGLNEQYF. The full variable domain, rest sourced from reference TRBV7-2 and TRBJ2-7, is GAGVSQSPSNKVTEKGKDVELRCDPISGHTALYWYRQSLGQGLEFLIYFQGNSAPDKSGLPSDRFSAERTGGSVSTLTIQRTQQEDSAVYLCASSLVAASGLNEQYFGPGTRLTVT.

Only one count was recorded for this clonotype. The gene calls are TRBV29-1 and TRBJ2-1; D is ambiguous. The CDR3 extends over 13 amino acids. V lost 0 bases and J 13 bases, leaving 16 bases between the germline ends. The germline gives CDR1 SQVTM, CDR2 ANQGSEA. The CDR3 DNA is TGCAGCGTTGAAGATTCCGCGACTGTTCCACAGTTCTTC. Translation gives CSVEDSATVPQFF.

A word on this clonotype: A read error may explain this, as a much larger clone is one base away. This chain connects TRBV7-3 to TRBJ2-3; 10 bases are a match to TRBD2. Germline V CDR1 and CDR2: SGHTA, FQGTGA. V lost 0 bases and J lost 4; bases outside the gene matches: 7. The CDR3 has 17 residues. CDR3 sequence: CASSLTAAGGPADTQYF. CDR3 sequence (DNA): TGTGCCAGCAGCTTAACGGCAGCGGGGGGGCCTGCAGATACGCAGTATTTT.

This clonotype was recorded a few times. As DNA, the CDR3 is TGTGCCAGCAGTTTGGTTCCTTCCTCCTACGAGCAGTACTTC. It specifies CASSLVPSSYEQYF. This sequence joins TRBV27 and TRBJ2-7; no firm D call. The germline gives CDR1 MNHEY, CDR2 SMNVEV (reference sequence). The CDR3 consists of 14 residues. Trimming cost V 3 bases and J 0 bases, with 9 bases left between them.